The 3 T cell receptor beta chains in this list originate from one sample, sequenced in a study of long-term antiretroviral therapy in people with HIV (dated by TCRdb to the early 2020s). The immunoSEQ hsTCRB v3.0 assay was used at survey level resolution to sequence the TRB variable region. TCRdb took over this immuneACCESS table, retaining in-frame rearrangements with V and J assigned. Such tables are incomplete; in checked studies, under half of the missing clones stem from an unresolved V gene, and the remainder is unexplained. Present in this sample are tens of thousands of clones, around nine tenths of which were seen just once. The ten most abundant clones make up approximately 5% of the sample. This material consisted of unsorted PBMCs, taken 0.1 years before starting antiretroviral therapy. These receptors all stem from a woman aged 45-65 years with HIV.

The V call is TRBV27, the J call TRBJ1-5, with D possibly matching TRBD1 (6 bases). Germline-derived CDR1 and CDR2 are MNHEY and SMNVEV (reference sequence). CDR3 length: 14 amino acids. Trimming took off 2 bases at V and 6 bases at J, with 11 bases between the two ends. The CDR3 is CASSLTGGLQPQHF. CDR3 DNA sequence: TGTGCCAGCAGTTTAACTGGGGGGCTTCAGCCCCAGCATTTT.

The gene calls are TRBV6-1 and TRBJ2-2; 8 positions match TRBD1. V gave up 10 bases and J gave up 3 bases; unmatched junction bases: 7. The CDR3 has 14 amino acids. CDR1 is MNHNS and CDR2 is SASEGT in the germline V gene. For the CDR3, the DNA is TGTGCCACCAAGGACAGGGTGGACACCGGGGAGCTGTTTTTT. This translates into CATKDRVDTGELFF.

The V and J genes are TRBV18 and TRBJ1-3; no firm D call. V was trimmed by 3 bases and J by 0 bases, leaving 12 bases between them. This CDR3 comprises 16 residues. From germline, CDR1 is KGHSH and CDR2 LQKENI. CDR3 nucleotides: TGTGCCAGCTCACCGTTGGGCGGCCCCTCTGGAAACACCATATATTTT. Amino acids: CASSPLGGPSGNTIYF.